Below are 2 T cell receptor beta chains sequenced from a single sample in a study of T cells after yellow fever vaccination. TCRdb redid the calling of the 5' RACE reads with MiXCR, one entry per CDR3 protein. Of over 45,000 distinct CDR3 sequences in the sample, around 6.5% were seen once. Sample: CD8+ T cells sorted from PBMCs, taken on the day of the first yellow fever vaccination. The source is a man between 18 and 35 years old who received the YFV17D yellow fever vaccine.

This chain connects TRBV6-1 to TRBJ1-6, with 7 bases identical to TRBD1. Unmatched junction bases numbered 9, after V lost 6 bases and J lost 4 bases. The length of the CDR3 is 16 residues. Germline CDR1 and CDR2: MNHNS and SASEGT. The CDR3: CASRPSGTVYNSPLHF. In nucleotides, the CDR3 is TGTGCCAGCAGACCGTCCGGGACAGTTTATAATTCACCCCTCCACTTT.

This clonotype has more than one count but fewer than ten. A much larger clone lies one base from this, so it may be a read error. CDR3 amino acids: CASSLVRRGTQYF. Written as DNA, the CDR3 is TGCGCCAGCAGCTTGGTCCGGCGGGGTACGCAGTATTTT. The chain combines TRBV5-1 with TRBJ2-3, with D possibly matching TRBD2 (6 bases). The germline CDR1 and CDR2 sequences are SGHRS and YFSETQ. There are 13 residues in the CDR3. V was shortened by 0 bases and J by 8 bases, with 10 bases between the two germline ends.